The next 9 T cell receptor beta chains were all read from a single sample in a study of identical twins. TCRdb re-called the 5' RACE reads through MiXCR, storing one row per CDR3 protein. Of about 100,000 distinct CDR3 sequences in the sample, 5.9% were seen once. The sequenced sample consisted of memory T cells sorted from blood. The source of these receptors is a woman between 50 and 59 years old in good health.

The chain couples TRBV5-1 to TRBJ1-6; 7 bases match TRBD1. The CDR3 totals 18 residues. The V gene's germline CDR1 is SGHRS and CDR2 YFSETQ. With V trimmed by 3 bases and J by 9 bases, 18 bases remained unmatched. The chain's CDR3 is CASSYLQQGSTVGSPLHF. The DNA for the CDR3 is TGCGCCAGCAGCTACCTCCAACAGGGGAGCACGGTCGGTTCACCCCTCCACTTT.

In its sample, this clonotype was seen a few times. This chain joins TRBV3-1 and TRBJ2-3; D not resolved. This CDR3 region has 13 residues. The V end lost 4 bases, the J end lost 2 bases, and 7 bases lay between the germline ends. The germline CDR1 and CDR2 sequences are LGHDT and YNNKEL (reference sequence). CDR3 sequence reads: CASSPQLTDTQYF. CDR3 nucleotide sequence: TGTGCCAGCAGCCCGCAGCTCACAGATACGCAGTATTTT.

This CDR3 reads CASSEPGQGAYNEQFF. The CDR3 nucleotides read TGTGCCAGCAGTGAACCGGGGCAGGGAGCCTACAATGAGCAGTTCTTC. V usage is TRBV6-1 and J usage is TRBJ2-1; D may be TRBD1 or TRBD2 (5 bases each). The V end was cut by 2 bases, the J end by 2 bases, with 13 bases between. The CDR3 contains 16 residues. Germline V gives CDR1 MNHNS, CDR2 SASEGT.

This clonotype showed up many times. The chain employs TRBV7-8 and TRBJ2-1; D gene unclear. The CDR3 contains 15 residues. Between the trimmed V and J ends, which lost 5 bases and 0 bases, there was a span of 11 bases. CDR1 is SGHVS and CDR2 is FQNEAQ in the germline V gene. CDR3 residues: CASSPRMSSYNEQFF. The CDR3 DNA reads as TGTGCCAGCAGCCCGAGGATGAGCTCCTACAATGAGCAGTTCTTC.

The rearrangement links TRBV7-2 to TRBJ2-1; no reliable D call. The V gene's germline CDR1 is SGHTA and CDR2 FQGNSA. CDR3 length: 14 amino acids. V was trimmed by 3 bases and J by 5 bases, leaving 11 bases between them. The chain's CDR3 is CASSLSANDNEQFF. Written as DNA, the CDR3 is TGTGCCAGCAGCTTGAGTGCCAACGACAATGAGCAGTTCTTC.

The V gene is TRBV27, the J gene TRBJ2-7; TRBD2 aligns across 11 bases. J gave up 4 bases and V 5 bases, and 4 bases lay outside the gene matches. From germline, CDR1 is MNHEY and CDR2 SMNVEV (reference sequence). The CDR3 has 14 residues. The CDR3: CASSRLAGPYEQYF. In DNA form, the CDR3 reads TGTGCCAGCAGTCGACTAGCGGGACCGTACGAGCAGTACTTC.

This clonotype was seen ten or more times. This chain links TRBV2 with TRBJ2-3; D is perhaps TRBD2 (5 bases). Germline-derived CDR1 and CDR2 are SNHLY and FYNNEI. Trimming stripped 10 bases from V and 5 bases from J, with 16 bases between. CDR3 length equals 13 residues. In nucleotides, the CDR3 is TGTGCCATCCCTGGCTCAGCGGTAGATACGCAGTATTTT. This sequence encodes CAIPGSAVDTQYF.

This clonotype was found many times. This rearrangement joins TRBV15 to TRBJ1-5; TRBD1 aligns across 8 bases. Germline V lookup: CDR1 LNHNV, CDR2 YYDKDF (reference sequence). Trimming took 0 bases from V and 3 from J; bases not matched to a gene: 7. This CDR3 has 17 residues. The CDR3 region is CATSRDGKGQDNQPQHF. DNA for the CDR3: TGTGCCACCAGCAGAGACGGCAAGGGACAGGACAATCAGCCCCAGCATTTT. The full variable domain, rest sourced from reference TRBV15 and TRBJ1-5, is DAMVIQNPRYQVTQFGKPVTLSCSQTLNHNVMYWYQQKSSQAPKLLFHYYDKDFNNEADTPDNFQSRRPNTSFCFLDIRSPGLGDTAMYLCATSRDGKGQDNQPQHFGDGTRLSIL.

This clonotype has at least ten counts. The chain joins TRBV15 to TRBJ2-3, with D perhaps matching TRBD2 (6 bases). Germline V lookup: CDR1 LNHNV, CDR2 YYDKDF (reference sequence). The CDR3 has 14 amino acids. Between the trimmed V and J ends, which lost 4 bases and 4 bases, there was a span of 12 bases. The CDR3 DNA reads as TGTGCCACCAGCACAGCGGGCACAGCAGATACGCAGTATTTT. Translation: CATSTAGTADTQYF. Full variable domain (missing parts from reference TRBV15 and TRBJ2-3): DAMVIQNPRYQVTQFGKPVTLSCSQTLNHNVMYWYQQKSSQAPKLLFHYYDKDFNNEADTPDNFQSRRPNTSFCFLDIRSPGLGDTAMYLCATSTAGTADTQYFGPGTRLTVL.